This T cell receptor beta chain is drawn from a study of cytomegalovirus exposure and HLA in healthy donors. Study summary: Within the Caucasian-associated ancestry cluster were approximately 77% of the approximately 370 genotyped donors.

Findings of the study overall: Highly shared sequence variants in one cluster were likely a sequencing artifact. An Asian-associated ancestry cluster reportedly showed fewer N-insertions than the approximately 700-donor mean in a later analysis.

Of note for this clone: The target antigen is unknown.

Donors showed nominal health when sampled, although they likely had unrecorded immune exposures. The CDR3 length is 16 residues. Per the germline V gene, CDR1 is MNHEY and CDR2 is SVGAGI. V trimming: 1 base; J trimming: 3 bases; junction bases outside the gene matches: 5. The PCR ran on 60 Vbeta and 13 Jbeta primers. This table comes from immunoSEQ multiplex PCR, and its TCRdb copy is limited to in-frame clones, with some not included. The sample carries over 150,000 clones, about 76% recorded once. Sequencing was done on a sample of PBMCs. The source of this sequence is a male donor in good health and CMV-seropositive. The V gene is TRBV6-5, the J gene TRBJ2-3; TRBD2 agrees at 9 bases. Written as DNA, the CDR3 is TGTGCCAGCAGTTACTGGCGGGGGGGTGGGACAGATACGCAGTATTTT. This gives the protein CASSYWRGGGTDTQYF.